This T cell receptor (beta chain) was identified in a study of STAT5B mutations in CD4+ large granular lymphocyte leukemia. Study-level background: Among healthy donors, a particular HLA allele went with more CDR3 'QG' motifs. Points from the study as a whole: Patient CD4-sorted repertoires looked more clonal than healthy CD4+ repertoires, even without putative leukemic clones. The CD4+ versus CD8+ T-LGLL clonality difference may reflect limited sample size.

Germline V CDR1 and CDR2: SGHDT, YYEEEE. This CDR3 comprises 15 residues. Trimming took 0 bases from V and 6 from J; bases not matched to a gene: 5. Of note for this clone: Its target is not known.

As handled by the study authors: Productive clonotypes were detectable down to 2.59 x 10-5 frequency. Measured with immunoSEQ multiplex PCR; TCRdb has only the in-frame clones, and not every one. V and J calls and clone size are copied from that table; D and trimming were computed from the DNA. The top ten hold less than 3.5% of the sample, which has around 38,000 clones, approximately 90% seen once. Sample: CD4+ T cells from blood buffy coats. This chain connects TRBV5-6 to TRBJ2-3, with 9 bases identical to TRBD1. The receptor was isolated from a human donor in good health. The DNA for the CDR3 is TGTGCCAGCAGCTTGGGGGGACAGGGACCCGATACGCAGTATTTT. It is translated as CASSLGGQGPDTQYF.